The 18 T cell receptor beta chains listed next were all sequenced from one sample in a study of T cells in localized non-small cell lung cancer. The data were produced by immunoSEQ multiplex PCR, yet TCRdb's version contains in-frame clones alone and is incomplete. The sample holds fewer than 100,000 clones, approximately 86% seen once. This sample comprised peripheral blood, obtained before any cancer treatment. The source of these receptors is a man aged 40 to 70 with stage I squamous cell lung carcinoma.

The chain is built from TRBV9 and TRBJ1-6; 9 bases are a match to TRBD1. From germline, CDR1 is SGDLS and CDR2 YYNGEE. The ends lost 4 bases at V and 9 bases at J; junction bases unmatched: 11. This CDR3 region has 16 residues. The CDR3: CASSPRTGTGSSPLHF. The CDR3 nucleotides are TGTGCCAGCAGCCCCCGAACCGGGACAGGGAGTTCACCCCTCCACTTT.

The chain joins TRBV2 to TRBJ2-1, with 7 bases identical to TRBD2. CDR3 length: 14 amino acids. Losses at the gene ends were 7 bases for V and 8 bases for J; bases not matched to a gene: 11. CDR1 and CDR2 (germline): SNHLY, FYNNEI. The CDR3 spells CASILEPGGDEQFF. CDR3 sequence (DNA): TGTGCCAGCATCCTGGAGCCGGGAGGCGATGAGCAGTTCTTC.

The CDR3 sequence: CASSLGWGGEAFF. The CDR3 coding sequence is TGTGCCAGCAGCCTAGGGTGGGGCGGTGAAGCTTTCTTT. This chain links TRBV11-2 with TRBJ1-1; possible D gene TRBD1, 5 bases. The CDR3 length is 13 residues. Trimming cost V 5 bases and J 7 bases, with 14 bases left between them. CDR1 is SGHAT, CDR2 FQNNGV, per germline.

The chain is built from TRBV7-9 and TRBJ2-2, with D perhaps matching TRBD1 (6 bases). Trimming stripped 3 bases from V and 4 bases from J, with 9 bases between. CDR3 size: 14 residues. The V gene's germline CDR1 is SEHNR and CDR2 FQNEAQ (reference sequence). The CDR3 region has the DNA TGTGCCAGCAGCTTTACAGGGTTCACCGGGGAGCTGTTTTTT. Translation gives CASSFTGFTGELFF.

The rearrangement uses TRBV4-3 and TRBJ1-1; D is undetermined. The germline V gene has CDR1 LGHNA and CDR2 YSLEER. V shed 0 bases and J shed 3 bases, with 11 bases lying between them. The CDR3 totals 15 residues. CDR3 in amino acids: CASSQEPGPHTEAFF. The DNA of the CDR3 is TGCGCCAGCAGCCAAGAACCGGGCCCTCACACTGAAGCTTTCTTT.

The V and J genes are TRBV9 and TRBJ1-6; a weak D match, TRBD1 (5 bases). From germline, CDR1 is SGDLS and CDR2 YYNGEE. The V end was cut by 5 bases, the J end by 7 bases, with 19 bases between. The CDR3 extends over 16 amino acids. In DNA form, the CDR3 reads TGTGCCAGCAGAGATGAACGCAGGGCCCCCAATTCACCCCTCCACTTT. Translating gives CASRDERRAPNSPLHF.

The V call is TRBV7-9, the J call TRBJ2-2, with 14 bases fitting TRBD2. This CDR3 region has 19 residues. Germline assignment: CDR1 SEHNR and CDR2 FQNEAQ (reference sequence). The ends lost 5 bases at V and 0 bases at J; junction bases unmatched: 8. In DNA form, the CDR3 reads TGTGCCAGCAGCCCGCCGGGACTAGCGGGGGCGACGAACACCGGGGAGCTGTTTTTT. It translates to CASSPPGLAGATNTGELFF.

V and J are TRBV29-1 and TRBJ1-5; the match to TRBD1 covers 10 bases. Looked up from germline, CDR1 is SQVTM and CDR2 is ANQGSEA. With 6 bases clipped from V and 4 bases from J, the junction kept 3 bases outside the gene matches. The CDR3 loop spans 13 amino acids. The CDR3 here is CSVAGQGNQPQHF. The CDR3 DNA reads TGCAGCGTAGCGGGACAGGGGAATCAGCCCCAGCATTTT.

This clone was detected only a few times. V and J are TRBV4-2 and TRBJ2-2; 7 bases match TRBD1. The germline gives CDR1 LGHNA, CDR2 YNFKEQ. V dropped 4 bases and J dropped 4; count of bases not matched to a gene: 6. This CDR3 comprises 15 residues. The CDR3 nucleotides are TGTGCCAGCAGCCCGTCGACAGGGCCCACCGGGGAGCTGTTTTTT. Translation gives CASSPSTGPTGELFF.

CDR3 DNA: TGTGCCAGCAGCTTAGGGACCATCTACGAGCAGTACTTC. Protein: CASSLGTIYEQYF. V and J are TRBV7-2 and TRBJ2-7; no clear D gene. Looked up from germline, CDR1 is SGHTA and CDR2 is FQGNSA. Between the trimmed V and J ends, which lost 1 base and 3 bases, there was a span of 7 bases. This CDR3 comprises 13 residues.

The chain joins TRBV5-6 to TRBJ2-3, with D unclear. This CDR3 is built from 14 residues. Trimming took 2 bases from V and 0 from J, leaving 7 bases between them. CDR1 is SGHDT and CDR2 is YYEEEE in the germline V gene. Here the CDR3 DNA reads TGTGCCAGCAGCTTTCGAGAGAGCACAGATACGCAGTATTTT. Translation: CASSFRESTDTQYF.

The genes are TRBV28 and TRBJ1-2; 9 bases agree with TRBD1. The V segment lost 5 bases and the J segment 4 bases; nucleotides outside the gene matches: 8. Germline-derived CDR1 and CDR2 are MDHEN and SYDVKM. This CDR3 region has 15 residues. The CDR3 sequence: CASSTPGTGFYGYTF. DNA of the CDR3: TGTGCCAGCAGTACCCCCGGGACAGGGTTCTATGGCTACACCTTC.

The chain is built from TRBV6-1 and TRBJ1-5; tentatively, D is TRBD1 (5 bases). This CDR3 spans 16 amino acids. Germline CDR1 and CDR2: MNHNS and SASEGT. Trimming took off 2 bases at V and 4 bases at J, with 15 bases between the two ends. CDR3 sequence reads: CASSEFGTVENQPQHF. CDR3 coding DNA: TGTGCCAGCAGTGAATTCGGGACGGTAGAGAATCAGCCCCAGCATTTT.

The rearrangement links TRBV10-2 to TRBJ2-7; D is possibly TRBD1 (5 bases). Trimming shortened V by 2 bases and J by 3 bases, and 14 bases separated the two germline ends. The CDR3 totals 15 residues. In germline, CDR1 is WSHSY, CDR2 SAAADI. The CDR3 loop reads CASSEGGAVSYEQYF. CDR3 coding DNA: TGCGCCAGCAGTGAGGGTGGGGCGGTAAGCTACGAGCAGTACTTC.

The gene calls are TRBV21-1 and TRBJ1-1. TRBV21-1 is recorded as a pseudogene. The CDR3 has 14 amino acids. CDR3 region: CASSSRVRGTEAFF. In DNA, the CDR3 is TGTGCCAGCAGCTCCCGAGTCCGTGGCACTGAAGCTTTCTTT.

CDR3 sequence: CASSPYGATNEKLFF. CDR3 DNA: TGTGCCAGCTCACCCTACGGTGCAACTAATGAAAAACTGTTTTTT. The rearrangement joins TRBV18 to TRBJ1-4; no definite D call. Trimming removed 3 bases from V and 0 bases from J, with 8 bases in between. Per germline, CDR1 KGHSH and CDR2 LQKENI. The CDR3 runs 15 residues.

This clone appeared a single time. This sequence joins TRBV27 and TRBJ1-3; D may be TRBD1 (5 bases). CDR1 and CDR2 from the germline V gene are MNHEY and SMNVEV (reference sequence). The CDR3 has 15 amino acids. V dropped 3 bases and J dropped 2 bases, with 11 bases sitting between them. The CDR3 nucleotides read TGTGCCAGCAGTTTCTCGGGGGTCACTGGAAACACCATATATTTT. Protein product: CASSFSGVTGNTIYF.

The chain couples TRBV6-1 to TRBJ2-7, with D perhaps being TRBD1 or TRBD2 (6 bases each). Germline V lookup: CDR1 MNHNS, CDR2 SASEGT. The CDR3 contains 14 residues. V shed 5 bases and J shed 5 bases, with 16 bases lying between them. CDR3 sequence (DNA): TGTGCCAGCAGTCCCGCCAGGGGAGGCAACGAGCAGTACTTC. Translating gives CASSPARGGNEQYF.